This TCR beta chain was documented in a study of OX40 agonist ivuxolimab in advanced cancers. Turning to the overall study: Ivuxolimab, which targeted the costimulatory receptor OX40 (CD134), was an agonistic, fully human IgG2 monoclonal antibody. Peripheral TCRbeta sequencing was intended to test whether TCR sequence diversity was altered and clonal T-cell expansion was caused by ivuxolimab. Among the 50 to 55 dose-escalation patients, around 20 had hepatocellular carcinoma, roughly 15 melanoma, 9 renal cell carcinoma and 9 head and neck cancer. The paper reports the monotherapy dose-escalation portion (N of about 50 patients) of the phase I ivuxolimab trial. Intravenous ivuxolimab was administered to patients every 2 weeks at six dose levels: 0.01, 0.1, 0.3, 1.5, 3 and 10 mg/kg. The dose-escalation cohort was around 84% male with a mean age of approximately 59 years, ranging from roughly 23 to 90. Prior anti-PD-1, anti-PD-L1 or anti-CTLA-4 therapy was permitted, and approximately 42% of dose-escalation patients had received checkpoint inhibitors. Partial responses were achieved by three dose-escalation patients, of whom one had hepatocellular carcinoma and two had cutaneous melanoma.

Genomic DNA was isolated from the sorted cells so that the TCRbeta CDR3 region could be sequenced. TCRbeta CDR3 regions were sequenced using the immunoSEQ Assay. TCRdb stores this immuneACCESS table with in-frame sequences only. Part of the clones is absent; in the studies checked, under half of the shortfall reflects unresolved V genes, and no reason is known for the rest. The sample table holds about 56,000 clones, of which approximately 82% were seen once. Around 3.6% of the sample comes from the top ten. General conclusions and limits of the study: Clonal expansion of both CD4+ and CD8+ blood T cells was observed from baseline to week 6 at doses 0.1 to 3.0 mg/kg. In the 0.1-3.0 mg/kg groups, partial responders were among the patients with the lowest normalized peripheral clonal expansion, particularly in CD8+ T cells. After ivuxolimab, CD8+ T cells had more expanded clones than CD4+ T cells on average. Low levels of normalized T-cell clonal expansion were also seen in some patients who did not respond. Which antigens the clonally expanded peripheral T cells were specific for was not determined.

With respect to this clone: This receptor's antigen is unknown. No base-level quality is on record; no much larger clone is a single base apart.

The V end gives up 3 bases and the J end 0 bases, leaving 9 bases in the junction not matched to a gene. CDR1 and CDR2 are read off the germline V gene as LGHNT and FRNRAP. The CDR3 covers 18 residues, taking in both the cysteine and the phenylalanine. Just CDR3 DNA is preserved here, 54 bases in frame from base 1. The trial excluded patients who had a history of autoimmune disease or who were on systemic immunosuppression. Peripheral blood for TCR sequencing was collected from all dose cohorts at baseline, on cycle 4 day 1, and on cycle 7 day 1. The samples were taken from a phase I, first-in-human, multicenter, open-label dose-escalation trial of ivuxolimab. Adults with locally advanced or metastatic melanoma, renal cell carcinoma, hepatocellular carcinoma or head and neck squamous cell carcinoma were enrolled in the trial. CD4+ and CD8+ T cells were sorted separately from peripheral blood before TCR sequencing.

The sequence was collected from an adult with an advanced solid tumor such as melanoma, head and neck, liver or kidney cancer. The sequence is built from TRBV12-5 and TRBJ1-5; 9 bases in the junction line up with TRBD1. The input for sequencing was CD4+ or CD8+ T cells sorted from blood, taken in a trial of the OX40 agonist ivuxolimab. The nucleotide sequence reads TGTGCTAGTGGTTTTGCGCTGGGACAGGGATATAGCAATCAGCCCCAGCATTTT. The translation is CASGFALGQGYSNQPQHF.